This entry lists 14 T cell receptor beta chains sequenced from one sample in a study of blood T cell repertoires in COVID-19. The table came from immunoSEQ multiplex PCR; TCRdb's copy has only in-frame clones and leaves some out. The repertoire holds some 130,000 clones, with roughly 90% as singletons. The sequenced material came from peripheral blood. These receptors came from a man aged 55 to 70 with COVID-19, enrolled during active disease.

The DNA of the CDR3 is TGTGCCAGCAGCTTATTCAGGGGTCCTGGGGCCAACGTCCTGACTTTC. Translation: CASSLFRGPGANVLTF. V gene TRBV11-2 combines with J gene TRBJ2-6; weak D call: TRBD1 (6 bases). This CDR3 region has 16 residues. Per germline, CDR1 SGHAT and CDR2 FQNNGV. V was trimmed by 2 bases and J by 2 bases, leaving 10 bases between them.

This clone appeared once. The CDR3: CASSQEAVSYEQYF. CDR3 DNA: TGTGCCAGCAGCCAAGAAGCGGTTTCCTACGAGCAGTACTTC. V usage is TRBV14 and J usage is TRBJ2-7, with D possibly matching TRBD2 (5 bases). Trimming shortened V by 0 bases and J by 1 base, and 7 bases separated the two germline ends. In germline, CDR1 is SGHDN, CDR2 FVKESK. CDR3 length: 14 residues.

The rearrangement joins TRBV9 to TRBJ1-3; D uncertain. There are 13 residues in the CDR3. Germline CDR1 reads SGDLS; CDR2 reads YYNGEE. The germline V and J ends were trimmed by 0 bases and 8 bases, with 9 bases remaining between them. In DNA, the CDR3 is TGTGCCAGCAGCGTAGTCCCCGGGGACACCATATATTTT. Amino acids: CASSVVPGDTIYF. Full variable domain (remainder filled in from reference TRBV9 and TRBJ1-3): DSGVTQTPKHLITATGQRVTLRCSPRSGDLSVYWYQQSLDQGLQFLIQYYNGEERAKGNILERFSAQQFPDLHSELNLSSLELGDSALYFCASSVVPGDTIYFGEGSWLTVV.

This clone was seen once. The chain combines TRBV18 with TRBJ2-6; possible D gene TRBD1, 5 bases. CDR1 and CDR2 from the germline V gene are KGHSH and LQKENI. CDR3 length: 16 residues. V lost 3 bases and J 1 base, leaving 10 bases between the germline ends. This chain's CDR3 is CASSPQGLSGANVLTF. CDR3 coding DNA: TGTGCCAGCTCACCCCAGGGCCTTTCTGGGGCCAACGTCCTGACTTTC.

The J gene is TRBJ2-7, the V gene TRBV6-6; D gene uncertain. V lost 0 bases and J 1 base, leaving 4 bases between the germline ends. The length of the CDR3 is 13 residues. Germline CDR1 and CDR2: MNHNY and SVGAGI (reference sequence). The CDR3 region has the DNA TGTGCCAGCAGTTACTCCAGATCCTACGAGCAGTACTTC. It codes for CASSYSRSYEQYF.

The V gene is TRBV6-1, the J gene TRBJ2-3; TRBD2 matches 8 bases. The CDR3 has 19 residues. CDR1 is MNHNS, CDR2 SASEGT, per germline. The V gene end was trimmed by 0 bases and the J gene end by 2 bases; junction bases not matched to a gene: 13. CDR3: CASSEAGWREAGATDTQYF. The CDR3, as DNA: TGTGCCAGCAGTGAAGCAGGCTGGCGGGAGGCGGGGGCCACAGATACGCAGTATTTT.

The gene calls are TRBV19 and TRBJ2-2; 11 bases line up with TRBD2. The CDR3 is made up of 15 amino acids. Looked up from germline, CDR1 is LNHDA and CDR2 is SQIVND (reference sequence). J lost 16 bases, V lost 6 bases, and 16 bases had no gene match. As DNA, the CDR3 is TGTGCCAGTAGCCCGTTTGGGCTAGCGGGAGGAGGACCGTTTTTT. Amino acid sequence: CASSPFGLAGGGPFF. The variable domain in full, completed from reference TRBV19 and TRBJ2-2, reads DGGITQSPKYLFRKEGQNVTLSCEQNLNHDAMYWYRQDPGQGLRLIYYSQIVNDFQKGDIAEGYSVSREKKESFPLTVTSAQKNPTAFYLCASSPFGLAGGGPFFGEGSRLTVL.

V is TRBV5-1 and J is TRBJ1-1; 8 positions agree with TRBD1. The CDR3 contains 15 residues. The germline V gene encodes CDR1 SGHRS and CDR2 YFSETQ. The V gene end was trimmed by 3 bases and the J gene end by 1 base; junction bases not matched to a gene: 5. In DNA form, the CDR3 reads TGCGCCAGCAGCTCAGAGACAGGGGAGAACACTGAAGCTTTCTTT. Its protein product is CASSSETGENTEAFF. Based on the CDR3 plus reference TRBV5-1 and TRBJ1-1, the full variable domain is KAGVTQTPRYLIKTRGQQVTLSCSPISGHRSVSWYQQTPGQGLQFLFEYFSETQRNKGNFPGRFSGRQFSNSRSEMNVSTLELGDSALYLCASSSETGENTEAFFGQGTRLTVV.

CDR3 sequence: CASSRQGAEATEAFF. The DNA of the CDR3 is TGTGCCAGCAGCCGACAGGGGGCGGAGGCCACTGAAGCTTTCTTT. The rearrangement joins TRBV4-2 to TRBJ1-1; the match to TRBD1 covers 10 bases. The V segment lost 4 bases and the J segment 4 bases; nucleotides outside the gene matches: 6. CDR1 is LGHNA, CDR2 YNFKEQ, per germline. The CDR3 has 15 amino acids.

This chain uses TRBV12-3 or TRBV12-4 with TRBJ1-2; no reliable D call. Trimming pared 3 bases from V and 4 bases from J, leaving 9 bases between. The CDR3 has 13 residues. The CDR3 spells CASSLAAFYGYTF. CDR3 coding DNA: TGTGCCAGCAGTTTGGCGGCTTTCTATGGCTACACCTTC.

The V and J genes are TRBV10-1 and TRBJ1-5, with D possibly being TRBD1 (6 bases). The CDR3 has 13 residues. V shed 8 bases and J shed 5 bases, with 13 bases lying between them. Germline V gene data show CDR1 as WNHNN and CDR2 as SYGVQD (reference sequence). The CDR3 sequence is CASSSDSYQPQHF. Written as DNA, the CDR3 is TGCGCCAGCTCCTCGGACAGTTATCAGCCCCAGCATTTT.

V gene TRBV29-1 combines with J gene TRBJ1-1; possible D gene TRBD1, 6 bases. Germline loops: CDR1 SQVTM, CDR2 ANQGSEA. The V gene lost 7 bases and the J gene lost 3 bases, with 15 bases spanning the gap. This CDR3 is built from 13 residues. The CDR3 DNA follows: TGCAGCGAACATCTCGGGGGGCACACTGAAGCTTTCTTT. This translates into CSEHLGGHTEAFF. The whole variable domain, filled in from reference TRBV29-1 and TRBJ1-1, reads SAVISQKPSRDICQRGTSLTIQCQVDSQVTMMFWYRQQPGQSLTLIATANQGSEATYESGFVIDKFPISRPNLTFSTLTVSNMSPEDSSIYLCSEHLGGHTEAFFGQGTRLTVV.

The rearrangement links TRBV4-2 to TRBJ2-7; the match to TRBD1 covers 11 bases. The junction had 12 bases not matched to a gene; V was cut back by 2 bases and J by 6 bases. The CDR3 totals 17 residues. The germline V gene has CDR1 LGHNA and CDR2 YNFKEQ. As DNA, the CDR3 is TGTGCCAGCAGCCAAAGGACAGGGGGCGTAGGGCCGATCGAGCAGTACTTC. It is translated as CASSQRTGGVGPIEQYF.

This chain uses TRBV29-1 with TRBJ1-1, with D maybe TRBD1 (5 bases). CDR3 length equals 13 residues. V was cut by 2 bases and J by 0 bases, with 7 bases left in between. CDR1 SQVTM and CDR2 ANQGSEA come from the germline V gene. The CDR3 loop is CSVERQLNTEAFF. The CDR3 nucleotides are TGCAGCGTTGAAAGACAGTTGAACACTGAAGCTTTCTTT.